One and the same sample provided the 24 T cell receptor beta chains below, sequenced in a study of OX40 agonist ivuxolimab in advanced cancers. The table came from immunoSEQ multiplex PCR; TCRdb's copy has only in-frame clones and leaves some out. The data contain about 88,000 clones, 85% to 90% of them seen just once; the ten biggest clones take up around 1.6%. Specimen: CD4+ or CD8+ T cells sorted from blood, collected in a trial of the OX40 agonist ivuxolimab. The receptors were gathered from an adult with an advanced solid tumor such as melanoma, head and neck, liver or kidney cancer.

The J gene is TRBJ1-1, the V gene TRBV7-6; TRBD1 aligns across 9 bases. V was clipped by 5 bases and J by 3 bases; unmatched bases: 4. Germline V lookup: CDR1 SGHVS, CDR2 FNYEAQ. There are 14 residues in the CDR3. The CDR3 coding sequence is TGTGCCAGCAGCCAAGACAGGGGGGACACTGAAGCTTTCTTT. Translated: CASSQDRGDTEAFF.

J is TRBJ1-3 and V is TRBV29-1; D is uncertain. Germline V gene lookup returns CDR1 SQVTM and CDR2 ANQGSEA. The CDR3 runs 13 residues. The germline V and J ends were trimmed by 5 bases and 2 bases, with 10 bases remaining between them. DNA for the CDR3: TGCAGCGTTCCCGCAGAGGCTGGAAACACCATATATTTT. Its protein product is CSVPAEAGNTIYF.

This chain connects TRBV19 to TRBJ2-4; tentatively, D is TRBD1 or TRBD2 (5 bases each). Trimming left V 3 bases short and J 8 bases short, with 14 bases between. This CDR3 has 14 residues. Per germline, CDR1 LNHDA and CDR2 SQIVND (reference sequence). The CDR3 DNA reads TGTGCCAGTAGTATGAGGGGTGGGGGTGACATTCAGTACTTC. Encoded protein: CASSMRGGGDIQYF.

The J gene is TRBJ2-3, the V gene TRBV7-2; 7 positions agree with TRBD1. CDR1 and CDR2 (germline): SGHTA, FQGNSA. V shed 3 bases, J shed 2 bases, and the junction held 8 bases outside the gene matches. The CDR3 is made up of 16 amino acids. The CDR3, as DNA: TGTGCCAGCAGCTTTAGAGAGGGACAGACCACAGATACGCAGTATTTT. The encoded protein is CASSFREGQTTDTQYF.

The chain recombines TRBV7-7 with TRBJ2-1, with TRBD2 as a possible D gene (6 bases). Trimming took off 5 bases at V and 12 bases at J, with 14 bases between the two ends. The V gene's germline CDR1 is SSHAT and CDR2 FNYEAQ (reference sequence). CDR3 length: 12 amino acids. DNA of the CDR3: TGTGCCAGCAGCCCCCCTGGGGGGTGGCAGTTCTTC. It yields the protein CASSPPGGWQFF.

This chain uses TRBV2 with TRBJ2-3; 8 nucleotides agree with TRBD2. The CDR3 consists of 14 residues. The germline V gene encodes CDR1 SNHLY and CDR2 FYNNEI. Trimming took 6 bases from V and 11 from J; bases not matched to a gene: 13. CDR3 nucleotides: TGTGCCAGCAGCCATCCGGGACTAGACGTTAGGCAGTATTTT. This gives the protein CASSHPGLDVRQYF.

The gene calls are TRBV5-6 and TRBJ2-3; no clear D gene. The CDR3 sequence is 12 residues long. Germline-derived CDR1 and CDR2 are SGHDT and YYEEEE. Trimming took 0 bases from V and 3 from J, leaving 2 bases between them. CDR3 nucleotides: TGTGCCAGCAGCTTGGAAACAGATACGCAGTATTTT. It codes for CASSLETDTQYF. The full variable domain, its missing parts supplied by reference TRBV5-6 and TRBJ2-3, is DAGVTQSPTHLIKTRGQQVTLRCSPKSGHDTVSWYQQALGQGPQFIFQYYEEEERQRGNFPDRFSGHQFPNYSSELNVNALLLGDSALYLCASSLETDTQYFGPGTRLTVL.

The DNA of the CDR3 is TGCAGTGCTATAGCGGGGGAGACCCAGTACTTC. It yields the protein CSAIAGETQYF. J is TRBJ2-5 and V is TRBV20-1; 8 bases line up with TRBD2. V shed 4 bases, J shed 5 bases, and the junction held 0 bases outside the gene matches. CDR3 length: 11 residues. Per the germline V gene, CDR1 is DFQATT and CDR2 is SNEGSKA (reference sequence).

The chain uses TRBV6-5 and TRBJ2-3; 7 bases map to TRBD1. Germline V gene sequence: CDR1 MNHEY, CDR2 SVGAGI. V lost 6 bases and J lost 3; bases outside the gene matches: 9. The CDR3 is made up of 15 amino acids. The CDR3 here is CASRFRDSFTDTQYF. CDR3 bases: TGTGCCAGCAGATTCCGGGACAGCTTTACAGATACGCAGTATTTT.

The V gene is TRBV9, the J gene TRBJ1-3; D not resolved. Trimming cost V 0 bases and J 3 bases, with 7 bases left between them. CDR3 size: 14 residues. CDR1 is SGDLS and CDR2 is YYNGEE in the germline V gene. CDR3 residues: CASSVVEGGNTIYF. In DNA, the CDR3 is TGTGCCAGCAGCGTAGTGGAGGGTGGAAACACCATATATTTT.

This sequence joins TRBV6-1 and TRBJ2-7; possible D gene TRBD2, 5 bases. Trimming removed 8 bases at V and 0 bases at J, with 8 bases between. CDR1 and CDR2 from the germline V gene are MNHNS and SASEGT. There are 12 residues in the CDR3. The CDR3 sequence is CASGADSYEQYF. CDR3 DNA sequence: TGTGCCAGCGGAGCGGACTCCTACGAGCAGTACTTC.

The rearrangement uses TRBV5-1 and TRBJ2-1; D gene ambiguous. The V and J ends lost 4 bases and 0 bases respectively, with 11 bases between them. CDR3 size: 15 residues. The germline V gene encodes CDR1 SGHRS and CDR2 YFSETQ. The chain's CDR3 is CASSAEPGSYNEQFF. The CDR3 nucleotides read TGCGCCAGCAGCGCCGAACCGGGCTCCTACAATGAGCAGTTCTTC.

The chain couples TRBV30 to TRBJ2-5; TRBD2 matches at 11 bases. The CDR3 loop spans 15 amino acids. V shed 3 bases, J shed 0 bases, and the junction held 3 bases outside the gene matches. Germline assignment: CDR1 GTSNPN and CDR2 SVGIG (reference sequence). CDR3 in DNA: TGTGCCTGGAGCCGACTAGCGGGATACCAAGAGACCCAGTACTTC. As protein: CAWSRLAGYQETQYF.

The J gene is TRBJ1-3, the V gene TRBV6-1; D remains unclear. Germline values: CDR1 MNHNS, CDR2 SASEGT. The CDR3 runs 11 residues. Between the trimmed V and J ends, which lost 1 base and 7 bases, there was a span of 2 bases. The CDR3 spells CASSEGNTIYF. The CDR3, as DNA: TGTGCCAGCAGTGAAGGGAACACCATATATTTT.

The chain employs TRBV9 and TRBJ1-3, with D uncertain. Germline loops: CDR1 SGDLS, CDR2 YYNGEE. This CDR3 comprises 14 residues. V lost 0 bases to trimming and J lost 6 bases, with 10 bases between them. This chain's CDR3 is CASSVGRRENTIYF. CDR3 bases: TGTGCCAGCAGCGTAGGGAGGCGGGAAAACACCATATATTTT.

This chain joins TRBV2 and TRBJ1-1, with a possible D match to TRBD1 (5 bases). V dropped 6 bases and J dropped 2 bases, with 7 bases sitting between them. The CDR3 has 12 residues. The germline V gene encodes CDR1 SNHLY and CDR2 FYNNEI. The CDR3 is CASSDRNTEAFF. In DNA form, the CDR3 reads TGTGCCAGCAGCGACAGAAACACTGAAGCTTTCTTT.

J is TRBJ2-1 and V is TRBV10-1, with 9 bases lining up with TRBD2. J lost 5 bases, V lost 2 bases, and 10 bases had no gene match. The CDR3 loop spans 17 amino acids. Germline V gene lookup returns CDR1 WNHNN and CDR2 SYGVQD (reference sequence). CDR3 residues: CASSEVGVSGGNNEQFF. The CDR3, as DNA: TGCGCCAGCAGTGAGGTCGGGGTTAGCGGGGGTAACAATGAGCAGTTCTTC.

The chain recombines TRBV11-2 with TRBJ2-6, with a tentative D call TRBD2 (6 bases). Germline V gene lookup returns CDR1 SGHAT and CDR2 FQNNGV. The CDR3 extends over 18 amino acids. V was pared by 5 bases and J by 0 bases, with 17 bases between. The CDR3: CASSPSGGARSGANVLTF. The CDR3 DNA reads as TGTGCCAGCAGCCCCTCGGGCGGGGCCCGCTCTGGGGCCAACGTCCTGACTTTC. The full variable domain, in which reference TRBV11-2 and TRBJ2-6 provide the parts outside the CDR3, is EAGVAQSPRYKIIEKRQSVAFWCNPISGHATLYWYQQILGQGPKLLIQFQNNGVVDDSQLPKDRFSAERLKGVDSTLKIQPAKLEDSAVYLCASSPSGGARSGANVLTFGAGSRLTVL.

The chain joins TRBV6-5 to TRBJ2-7; perhaps TRBD2 as D (5 bases). Trimming took off 2 bases at V and 7 bases at J, with 18 bases between the two ends. Germline-derived CDR1 and CDR2 are MNHEY and SVGAGI. The CDR3 is made up of 15 amino acids. DNA of the CDR3: TGTGCCAGCAGTTACGAAGCGGCTCCCCCCTGGGAGCAGTACTTC. Amino acid sequence: CASSYEAAPPWEQYF.

This chain connects TRBV9 to TRBJ2-7; D perhaps matches TRBD1 (6 bases). Germline values: CDR1 SGDLS, CDR2 YYNGEE. The CDR3 loop spans 14 amino acids. Trimming took 3 bases from V and 3 from J, leaving 13 bases between them. The CDR3 DNA sequence: TGTGCCAGCAGCGCCCCGGGACAAAACTACGAGCAGTACTTC. Its protein is CASSAPGQNYEQYF.

The V and J genes are TRBV18 and TRBJ2-5, with D unclear. CDR1 and CDR2 from the germline V gene are KGHSH and LQKENI. V was pared by 3 bases and J by 4 bases, with 9 bases between. This CDR3 has 13 residues. The chain's CDR3 is CASSPEASETQYF. DNA for the CDR3: TGTGCCAGCTCACCTGAGGCCTCAGAGACCCAGTACTTC. Full variable domain (outside the CDR3, taken from reference TRBV18 and TRBJ2-5): NAGVMQNPRHLVRRRGQEARLRCSPMKGHSHVYWYRQLPEEGLKFMVYLQKENIIDESGMPKERFSAEFPKEGPSILRIQQVVRGDSAAYFCASSPEASETQYFGPGTRLLVL.

The chain uses TRBV29-1 and TRBJ1-2, with D unclear. This CDR3 contains 11 residues. Germline V gene sequence: CDR1 SQVTM, CDR2 ANQGSEA. The ends were cut back, 5 bases at V and 7 bases at J, with 11 bases in the middle. CDR3 loop: CSVLSGGGYTF. For the CDR3, the DNA is TGCAGCGTTCTGTCAGGCGGTGGCTACACCTTC.

The chain is built from TRBV5-8 and TRBJ2-7; the match to TRBD1 covers 8 bases. Losses at the gene ends were 0 bases for V and 3 bases for J; bases not matched to a gene: 2. From germline, CDR1 is SGHTS and CDR2 YDEGEE. The CDR3 loop spans 14 amino acids. CDR3 region: CASSLVTGGYEQYF. DNA for the CDR3: TGTGCCAGCAGCTTGGTTACAGGGGGCTACGAGCAGTACTTC.

This chain joins TRBV11-3 and TRBJ2-2; 14 nucleotides align to TRBD2. The CDR3 extends over 18 amino acids. Germline loops: CDR1 SGHNT, CDR2 YENEEA. The V gene end was trimmed by 5 bases and the J gene end by 5 bases; junction bases not matched to a gene: 10. CDR3 protein: CASSTGGTSGSRTGELFF. The CDR3 DNA reads as TGTGCCAGCAGCACAGGTGGGACTAGCGGGAGTAGGACCGGGGAGCTGTTTTTT.